This entry concerns a single T cell receptor beta chain. Its antigen is not known. No donor had other autoimmune disease, uncontrolled infection, pregnancy or lactation. Clinicians made diagnoses from clinical symptoms, serum thyroxine, TRAb, thyroid ultrasound and orbital computed tomography. This entry comes from a study of Graves' ophthalmopathy and Graves' hyperthyroidism. Turning to the study itself: Stable hyperthyroidism denotes an absence of ophthalmopathy throughout 18 months of follow-up.

RNA transcripts served as template for amplifying TCR beta CDR3 sequences. The library came from an HTBI-primed first-round RT-PCR and a second-round multiplex PCR. Each CDR3 protein is one row after TCRdb ran MiXCR on the multiplex PCR reads. The sample includes roughly 1.1 million distinct CDR3 sequences, about two fifths of them seen just once. Whole-study results and caveats: Among expanded thyroid clonotypes above 0.001 frequency, most also occurred in blood.

V gave up 2 bases and J gave up 8 bases; unmatched junction bases: 19. Germline CDR1 DFQATT, CDR2 SNEGSKA (reference sequence). This CDR3 has 17 residues. The source material was peripheral blood or thyroid tissue (not recorded which). J is TRBJ1-2 and V is TRBV20-1; 8 bases are a match to TRBD1. This receptor was identified in an adult man with Graves' hyperthyroidism. DNA of the CDR3: TGCAGTGCTAGACCCCGAGTTGGACCGGGACAGGCCTACGGCTACACCTTC. Protein product: CSARPRVGPGQAYGYTF.